This T cell receptor beta chain emerged from a study of cytomegalovirus exposure and HLA in healthy donors. Notes on the study in general: Rare sequences made up most TCRs, while some public TCRs were found in many donors. Most of the TCR beta V segments (in an earlier analysis) were productive either about 87% or about 30% of the time.

Concerning this clone: The target antigen is unknown.

13 Jbeta primers and 60 Vbeta primers were used for the PCR. TCRdb's copy holds only in-frame clones and misses some; the assay was immunoSEQ multiplex PCR. The table includes roughly 230,000 clones, roughly 78% detected once. V lost 0 bases and J 4 bases, leaving 12 bases between the germline ends. Germline V gene lookup returns CDR1 LNHNV and CDR2 YYDKDF (reference sequence). CDR3 length equals 15 residues. The gene calls are TRBV15 and TRBJ1-2; D not resolved. The sequenced sample consisted of PBMCs. This TCR was recovered from a boy under 18 in good health and CMV-seronegative. CDR3: CATSRDLRVIYGYTF. In DNA form, the CDR3 reads TGTGCCACCAGCAGAGATTTAAGAGTTATCTATGGCTACACCTTC.